The present T cell receptor (beta chain) was sequenced within a study of T cell changes during pregnancy in multiple sclerosis. Method: immunoSEQ multiplex PCR; TCRdb's copy keeps in-frame clones and lacks some. The repertoire holds approximately 65,000 clones, with 92% as singletons. The CDR3 is 17 amino acids. With 0 bases removed from V and 1 base from J, the gap between germline ends came to 15 bases. Germline CDR1 KGHSH, CDR2 LQKENI. The genes are TRBV18 and TRBJ1-2, with D hard to call. The clonotype was recovered from a female donor in good health, enrolled as a control in a pregnancy study. The source material was CD8+ T cells from peripheral blood mononuclear cells, sampled in the third trimester of pregnancy. The CDR3 nucleotides are TGTGCCAGCTCACCACCGCCTCCCTTCCGGGGTAACTATGGCTACACCTTC. Residues: CASSPPPPFRGNYGYTF.